What follows is one TCR beta chain and its context. The sample is drawn from a study of cytomegalovirus exposure and HLA in healthy donors. This CDR3 has 13 amino acids. The ends were cut back, 1 base at V and 4 bases at J, with 5 bases in the middle. Germline V gene sequence: CDR1 SGHNT, CDR2 YYREEE (reference sequence). This PCR relied on a set of 60 Vbeta primers and 13 Jbeta primers. The protocol was immunoSEQ multiplex PCR, while the TCRdb copy is restricted to in-frame clones and leaves out a portion. Here the sample spans some 120,000 clones, more than 70% being singletons. The sequencing sample was made of PBMCs. The chain joins TRBV5-4 to TRBJ1-4; D is ambiguous. The receptor's source is a woman aged 50 to 60 in good health and CMV-seropositive. The CDR3 sequence is CASSLFGNEKLFF. The CDR3 nucleotides read TGTGCCAGCAGCTTGTTCGGTAATGAAAAACTGTTTTTT.